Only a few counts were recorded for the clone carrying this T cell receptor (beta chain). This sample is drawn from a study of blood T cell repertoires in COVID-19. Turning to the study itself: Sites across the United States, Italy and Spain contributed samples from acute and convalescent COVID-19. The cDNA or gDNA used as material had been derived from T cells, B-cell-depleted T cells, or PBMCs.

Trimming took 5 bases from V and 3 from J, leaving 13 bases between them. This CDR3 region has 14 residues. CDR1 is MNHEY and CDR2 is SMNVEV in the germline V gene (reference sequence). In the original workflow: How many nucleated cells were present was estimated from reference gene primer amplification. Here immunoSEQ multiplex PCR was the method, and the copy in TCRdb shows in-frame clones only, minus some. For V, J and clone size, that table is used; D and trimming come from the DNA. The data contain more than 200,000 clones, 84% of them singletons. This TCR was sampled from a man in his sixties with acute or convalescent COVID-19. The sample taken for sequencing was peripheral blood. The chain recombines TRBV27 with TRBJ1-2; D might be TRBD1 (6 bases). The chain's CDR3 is CASSLRQDYYGYTF. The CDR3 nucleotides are TGTGCCAGCAGTCTGAGACAGGACTACTATGGCTACACCTTC.